The T cell receptor beta chain under discussion was sequenced for a study of regulatory T cells in long-lasting Graves disease. Study-wide results and limits: Persistent Graves' patients had lower TCR diversity than newly diagnosed ones.

This clonotype showed up many times. Its antigen is as yet unknown. CDR3 length: 14 amino acids. The germline gives CDR1 MNHNS, CDR2 SASEGT. Trimming removed 5 bases from V and 10 bases from J, with 20 bases in between. To make TCR beta libraries, researchers used iRepertoire HTBI primers and Arm-PCR of CDR3 regions. TCRdb re-called the multiplex PCR reads with MiXCR, one entry per CDR3 protein. The table has 450,000 or so distinct CDR3 sequences, approximately 22% seen once; the top ten hold 10% to 15%. Regarding time point: persistent/refractory GD, antithyroid drugs over 5 years with positive TRAb. RNA extracted from PBMCs served as the sequencing template. Patients met American Thyroid Association criteria for Graves' disease.

V is TRBV6-1 and J is TRBJ1-1; tentative D call: TRBD1 (6 bases). This clonotype was obtained from a female donor with Graves disease. Sequenced here: peripheral blood mononuclear cells (PBMCs), sampled when the disease was refractory, from a patient treated with antithyroid drugs. In DNA form, the CDR3 reads TGTGCCAGCAGTAGGATAATCACAGGGACCGCAGCTTTCTTT. It encodes CASSRIITGTAAFF.